Following are 20 T cell receptor beta chains from one sample sequenced in a study of shared clonotypes between healthy human individuals (dated by TCRdb to 2018 to 2020). The library was built by means of the immunoSEQ multiplex PCR assay. The source is immuneACCESS, and TCRdb retained only in-frame sequences with V and J called. Part of the clones is not carried over; for the studies checked, unresolved V genes explain less than half of this, and the remainder is unexplained. The sample table records around 700,000 clones; around 72% of these occur just once. The ten largest clones take up around 1.6% of the sample. The sequencing sample was made of memory CD4+ T cells sorted from blood. This specimen's cell subset or site label, interpreted: CD45RA-negative fraction. The origin of the receptors is a woman aged 25 to 39 in good health.

Note on this clone: Other DNA sequences of this sample code for an identical CDR3. The chain uses TRBV30 and TRBJ2-7; D gene ambiguous. CDR1 GTSNPN and CDR2 SVGIG come from the germline V gene (reference sequence). The CDR3 covers 12 residues. Trimming took 0 bases from V and 4 from J, leaving 7 bases between them. DNA for the CDR3: TGTGCCTGGAGTGTGTTGGGATACGAGCAGTACTTC. Protein: CAWSVLGYEQYF.

On this clone itself: The sample carries other DNA sequences with the same CDR3. This sequence joins TRBV7-2 and TRBJ1-6; no firm D call. The CDR3 totals 15 residues. From germline, CDR1 is SGHTA and CDR2 FQGNSA. Trimming cost V 1 base and J 4 bases, with 8 bases left between them. The CDR3 here is CASSLGREYNSPLHF. The CDR3 DNA is TGTGCCAGCAGCTTAGGGAGGGAGTATAATTCACCCCTCCACTTT.

This clone was seen once. The chain uses TRBV6-5 and TRBJ1-1; 11 nucleotides line up with TRBD1. The germline CDR1 and CDR2 sequences are MNHEY and SVGAGI. Germline trimming cut 3 bases from V and 11 bases from J; bases unmatched to any gene: 8. The CDR3 covers 14 residues. The CDR3 here is CASSYGGQGVEAFF. CDR3 nucleotide sequence: TGTGCCAGCAGTTATGGGGGACAGGGGGTCGAGGCTTTCTTT.

The CDR3 reads CASSQDKTSGRAENEQFF. The CDR3, as DNA: TGCGCCAGCAGCCAAGATAAAACTAGCGGGAGGGCTGAGAATGAGCAGTTCTTC. The chain has TRBV4-1 and TRBJ2-1, with 13 bases matching TRBD2. There are 18 residues in the CDR3. The germline V gene has CDR1 MGHRA and CDR2 YSYEKL. J lost 7 bases, V lost 0 bases, and 9 bases had no gene match.

The chain links TRBV12-2 to TRBJ2-5; the table calls TRBD2, which could not be checked here. TRBV12-2 is marked as a pseudogene. There are 16 residues in the CDR3. CDR3 sequence: CASRLGTSGRRETQYF. CDR3 coding DNA: TGTGCAAGTCGCTTGGGGACTAGCGGGAGAAGGGAGACCCAGTACTTC.

V usage is TRBV6-5 and J usage is TRBJ1-1; no definite D call. The V end was cut by 4 bases, the J end by 0 bases, with 6 bases between. The germline V gene encodes CDR1 MNHEY and CDR2 SVGAGI. This CDR3 region has 13 residues. The CDR3 is CASSFRLNTEAFF. Here the CDR3 DNA reads TGTGCCAGCAGTTTTCGGCTGAACACTGAAGCTTTCTTT.

This chain joins TRBV7-3 and TRBJ2-5; 9 positions match TRBD2. From germline, CDR1 is SGHTA and CDR2 FQGTGA. CDR3 size: 15 residues. Trimming cost V 5 bases and J 5 bases; bases outside gene matches: 9. The DNA for the CDR3 is TGTGCCAGCAGCCGACAGGGTACTAGCGGGGAGACCCAGTACTTC. Residues: CASSRQGTSGETQYF.

The chain links TRBV2 to TRBJ1-1; maybe TRBD1 (5 bases). Between the trimmed V and J ends, which lost 4 bases and 6 bases, there was a span of 15 bases. The germline V gene has CDR1 SNHLY and CDR2 FYNNEI. This CDR3 comprises 14 residues. The CDR3 region is CASSVRGPGSEAFF. CDR3 nucleotides: TGTGCCAGCAGTGTGCGGGGCCCGGGGTCTGAAGCTTTCTTT.

This clone has just one count. The V call is TRBV5-1, the J call TRBJ1-3, with no clear D. Germline lookup yields CDR1 SGHRS and CDR2 YFSETQ. This CDR3 has 14 amino acids. V was clipped by 1 base and J by 0 bases, with 5 bases between them. CDR3 bases: TGCGCCAGCAGCTTGTTCAGCTCTGGAAACACCATATATTTT. This codes for CASSLFSSGNTIYF.

This chain connects TRBV11-2 to TRBJ2-2; D is unclear. The CDR3 has 14 residues. Germline lookup yields CDR1 SGHAT and CDR2 FQNNGV. Trimming took 0 bases from V and 5 from J, leaving 7 bases between them. CDR3 sequence reads: CASSLESRTGELFF. CDR3 in DNA: TGTGCCAGCAGCTTAGAAAGCAGAACCGGGGAGCTGTTTTTT.

This clone was observed once. This rearrangement joins TRBV7-9 to TRBJ2-3; 11 bases line up with TRBD2. There are 16 residues in the CDR3. Germline CDR1 is SEHNR and CDR2 is FQNEAQ (reference sequence). Unmatched junction bases numbered 7, after V lost 5 bases and J lost 3 bases. This chain's CDR3 is CASSRPLAGDTDTQYF. DNA of the CDR3: TGTGCCAGCAGCCGTCCACTAGCGGGAGATACAGATACGCAGTATTTT.

The chain uses TRBV10-3 and TRBJ2-3, with D perhaps TRBD2 (5 bases). The CDR3 sequence is 16 residues long. Trimming pared 8 bases from V and 6 bases from J, leaving 24 bases between. The germline V gene encodes CDR1 ENHRY and CDR2 SYGVKD. This CDR3 reads CAILTGYNKSGDTQYF. The CDR3 DNA is TGTGCCATCCTCACGGGGTACAATAAATCGGGGGATACGCAGTATTTT.

The chain couples TRBV5-1 to TRBJ2-2; 7 bases agree with TRBD1. The ends lost 2 bases at V and 0 bases at J; junction bases unmatched: 10. This CDR3 spans 18 amino acids. Germline V gene lookup returns CDR1 SGHRS and CDR2 YFSETQ. CDR3 DNA: TGCGCCAGCAGCTTTACTCCCTTGACAGGGACGAACACCGGGGAGCTGTTTTTT. Translated: CASSFTPLTGTNTGELFF.

This chain links TRBV7-2 with TRBJ1-1; TRBD1 aligns across 9 bases. The germline V gene encodes CDR1 SGHTA and CDR2 FQGNSA. The V gene end was trimmed by 1 base and the J gene end by 3 bases; junction bases not matched to a gene: 0. This CDR3 is built from 14 residues. The chain's CDR3 is CASSLGQGDTEAFF. The CDR3 DNA follows: TGTGCCAGCAGCTTAGGACAGGGGGACACTGAAGCTTTCTTT.

The chain recombines TRBV5-8 with TRBJ2-7; D may be TRBD1 (6 bases). V dropped 6 bases and J dropped 3 bases, with 19 bases sitting between them. The germline CDR1 and CDR2 sequences are SGHTS and YDEGEE. CDR3 size: 15 residues. The CDR3 is CASTGPGTPFYEQYF. CDR3 nucleotide sequence: TGTGCCAGCACCGGCCCCGGGACACCCTTCTACGAGCAGTACTTC.

The chain joins TRBV4-1 to TRBJ2-1; 9 positions match TRBD2. The CDR3 sequence is 16 residues long. The germline gives CDR1 MGHRA, CDR2 YSYEKL. With V trimmed by 1 base and J by 4 bases, 5 bases remained unmatched. CDR3 in DNA: TGCGCCAGCAGCCAAGGACCGACTAGCGGTTACAATGAGCAGTTCTTC. Translation: CASSQGPTSGYNEQFF.

In regard to this clone: This clone may be a read error of a much larger clone one base away. Other DNA sequences in the same sample also yield this CDR3. This chain links TRBV5-1 with TRBJ2-2; 7 bases match TRBD1. CDR1 and CDR2 from the germline V gene are SGHRS and YFSETQ. V gave up 4 bases and J gave up 0 bases; unmatched junction bases: 3. This CDR3 comprises 15 residues. This CDR3 is CASSPGTANTGELFF. The CDR3 nucleotides read TGCGCCAGCAGCCCCGGGACAGCGAACACCGGGGAGCTGTTTTTT. The whole variable domain, filled in from reference TRBV5-1 and TRBJ2-2, reads KAGVTQTPRYLIKTRGQQVTLSCSPISGHRSVSWYQQTPGQGLQFLFEYFSETQRNKGNFPGRFSGRQFSNSRSEMNVSTLELGDSALYLCASSPGTANTGELFFGEGSRLTVL.

The chain combines TRBV11-3 with TRBJ1-5; the D gene is possibly TRBD1 (5 bases). Looked up from germline, CDR1 is SGHNT and CDR2 is YENEEA. The V end lost 4 bases, the J end lost 4 bases, and 14 bases lay between the germline ends. The CDR3 is 15 residues long. CDR3 protein: CASSSGDQGNQPQHF. CDR3 DNA sequence: TGTGCCAGCAGCTCGGGGGACCAAGGGAATCAGCCCCAGCATTTT.

The rearrangement links TRBV5-1 to TRBJ2-2, with 8 positions matching TRBD2. V lost 4 bases and J lost 6; bases outside the gene matches: 11. The germline gives CDR1 SGHRS, CDR2 YFSETQ. The CDR3 spans 16 residues. DNA for the CDR3: TGCGCCAGCAGCCAGACGTCGGTGCGGGAGGCCGGGGAGCTGTTTTTT. It is translated as CASSQTSVREAGELFF.

There are a few counts of this clone. The V and J genes are TRBV5-4 and TRBJ1-2; 10 nucleotides agree with TRBD1. Germline lookup yields CDR1 SGHNT and CDR2 YYREEE (reference sequence). There are 13 residues in the CDR3. Losses at the gene ends were 3 bases for V and 7 bases for J; bases not matched to a gene: 3. CDR3 in DNA: TGTGCCAGCAGCTGGGACAGGGGTATTGGCTACACCTTC. It translates to CASSWDRGIGYTF.